This entry lists 2 T cell receptor beta chains sequenced from one sample in a study of tumor and adjacent non-tumor tissue in lung cancer. This sample's RNA came from whole unsorted tissue. This non-tumor lung sample came from over 3 cm beyond the tumor edge. TCRbeta libraries were built with three rounds of nested PCR, modified from ARM-PCR. TCRdb redid the calling of the multiplex PCR reads with MiXCR, one entry per CDR3 protein. The repertoire has 100,000 or so distinct CDR3 sequences, over 55% of them found once; the top ten carry around 20%. Material: distant non-tumor lung tissue. These receptors all come from a man aged 25-45 years with non-small cell lung cancer.

This clonotype has just a few counts. A read error may explain this, as a much larger clone is one base away. Here the CDR3 DNA reads TGTGCCAACAAACTAGCGGGGAGCAACAATGAGCAGTTCTTC. Its translation is CANKLAGSNNEQFF. V and J are TRBV12-3 or TRBV12-4 and TRBJ2-1; 10 nucleotides match TRBD2. The V segment lost 10 bases and the J segment 5 bases; nucleotides outside the gene matches: 8. This CDR3 comprises 14 residues.

In regard to this clonotype: Germline is not matched at one junction end, which may reflect a read error. The rearrangement links TRBV12-3 or TRBV12-4 to TRBJ2-1, with D possibly TRBD2 on 6 matching bases. The CDR3 has 13 amino acids. The CDR3 DNA is TGTGTCAGCAGTTTTGTAGTTGGGGAGGAACGGTTCTTC. It specifies CVSSFVVGEERFF.